This T cell receptor beta chain was recovered during a study of cytomegalovirus exposure and HLA in healthy donors. V lost 5 bases and J 7 bases, leaving 11 bases between the germline ends. The CDR3 consists of 13 residues. Germline V gene sequence: CDR1 LGHNT, CDR2 FRNRAP. A note on this clone: Antigen unknown.

Study findings and constraints: For most subjects, TCR beta sequences were reported to predict HLA-A and HLA-B alleles with accuracy. In a later analysis, V- and J-gene trimming of beta chains associated with a DCLRE1C missense variant, replicated independently.

The PCR ran on 60 Vbeta and 13 Jbeta primers. Libraries were prepared by immunoSEQ multiplex PCR; TCRdb keeps only in-frame clonotypes and omits some of them. The sample lists 150,000 to 200,000 clones; roughly four fifths were seen once. The TCR comes from a man aged 40-49 years in good health and CMV-seropositive. Sequencing was performed on PBMCs. The chain couples TRBV12-5 to TRBJ2-2; possibly TRBD1 for D (7 bases). This chain's CDR3 is CASGPQGGGELFF. The DNA of the CDR3 is TGTGCTAGTGGTCCTCAGGGGGGCGGGGAGCTGTTTTTT.